A single T cell receptor (beta chain) is shown here with its context. Its binding antigen is unknown. The record has no base qualities; no much larger clone is one base away. This specimen belongs to a study of human T cells and chemical hapten exposure (dated by TCRdb to the early 2020s). With respect to the entire study: For sensitization, 2% DPC in acetone was applied to a roughly 2 cm by roughly 2 cm area of upper inner arm skin. The libraries were sequenced as a pool, and the TCR yield per sample differed mostly because of small variations in library volumes within the pool. Most of the patients in the cohort were female, and the cohort covered alopecia areata with under or over 50% scalp involvement, alopecia totalis and alopecia universalis. Throughout the study period of around 24 weeks, patients also received therapeutic DPC doses to the scalp every week. Peripheral blood TCR repertoire changes were tracked in vivo in alopecia patients during primary and secondary sensitization to the hapten diphenylcyclopropenone (DPC). Blood samples were taken from patients before sensitization (week 0) and at 2, 6 and about 24 weeks after DPC sensitization. Patch testing was done on the upper back using Finn chambers containing 0.01% DPC, and results were scored after 6 days according to International Contact Dermatitis Research Group standards. Approximately 28 alopecia patients provided blood for TCR sequencing at one to four time points (pre-sensitization, 2, 6 and 24 weeks).

What this sample's time point label stands for: patch test 1, 2 weeks after DPC sensitization. The label giving this sample's treatment or condition can be read as: therapeutic diphenylcyclopropenone sensitization with weekly scalp DPC. Blood at each patch-test visit was drawn before the patch test was applied. To be eligible, patients had to be aged 18 to 70, diagnosed with alopecia and judged suitable for DPC therapy, while pregnant patients were excluded. Total RNA was extracted from unfractionated whole blood collected in Tempus Blood RNA tubes. Broad study findings and their caveats: After repeated subsampling, changes were observed in the strength of the expansion versus patch-test correlation and in the threshold at which the correlation became significant. All patients had alopecia, a presumed autoimmune disease, so their immune response might differ from that of healthy individuals. Patch test score was positively correlated with the number of PT1 expanded TCRs, with significance at thresholds 8, 16 and 32 but not at 4. DPC sensitization did not change the number of TCRs with a frequency above 1 in 1000, and there was no evidence of changes in global repertoire structure. Significantly more large CDR3 similarity clusters were formed by expanded TCRs than by pre-sensitization or healthy control sets, consistent with antigen-driven responses.

The protocol used for the library was RACE. Sequencing relied on a NextSeq 500. During library preparation, unique molecular identifiers were attached to individual cDNA molecules so that TCRs could be counted in a quantitative, reproducible way. For every blood RNA sample, sequencing covered both the TCR alpha and TCR beta chains. Concerning the study's data processing: A median of around 96,000 TCRs per sample was observed, with a range of 23,224 to 690,600. The Decombinator software suite was used to annotate V, J and CDR3 in the TCR reads. Every sample was subsampled to the same number of TCRs (28,000) for the PS versus PT1 abundance plots. Expanded TCRs were defined as absent before sensitization and observed at least eight times at the 2-week time point. The raw public data were reprocessed by TCRdb itself: fastp quality trimming at Q25, MiXCR clonotype calling, in-frame beta chains only. Every entry covers one CDR3 protein and lists the most common genes and DNA from its rows. The V and J calls shown here were made by TCRdb, not taken from the authors' results. The sample table contains around 300,000 distinct CDR3 sequences; only one count was recorded for roughly 6.9% of them. 7.5% to 9% of the sample goes to the ten largest clones.

The sequence came from a woman aged 18-35 years with alopecia areata. Some clones in this sample may be carry-over from other donors' samples. Sequenced here: whole blood, sampled in connection with sensitization to the hapten diphenylcyclopropenone (DPC).

The nucleotide sequence reads TGTGCCAGCAGCTTATTATCAGGGGAACACCAGCCCCAGCATTTT. The translation is CASSLLSGEHQPQHF. The V and J segments used are TRBV7-8 and TRBJ1-5; possibly the D gene is TRBD1, per 6 matching bases. V is shortened by 2 bases, J by 7 bases, and the region joining them spans 15 bases. Counted from cysteine to phenylalanine, this CDR3 has 15 amino acids. The only DNA kept is the CDR3, 45 bases in frame from the first base. In the germline V gene, CDR1 corresponds to SGHVS and CDR2 to FQNEAQ.